A selection of T cell receptor beta chains follows, all from one sample in a study of cytotoxic CD8 clonotypes in ibrutinib-treated CLL. TCRdb's copy holds only in-frame clones and misses some; the assay was immunoSEQ multiplex PCR. The repertoire has just over 200,000 clones, 70% of them found once; the top ten carry approximately 6%. Sequenced here: PBMCs, sampled after 12 months of ibrutinib treatment. The receptors originated from a human donor with chronic lymphocytic leukemia. CDR3s leave out the opening cysteine and the closing phenylalanine or tryptophan.

J gene | V gene | CDR3 protein
TRBJ1-2 | TRBV6-5 | ASTLGGPTNYGYT
TRBJ2-7 | TRBV6-5 | ASSLRPGQGIDEQY
TRBJ2-7 | TRBV11-2 | ASSRDRTYYEQY
TRBJ1-1 | TRBV29-1 | SAGVQGVDTEAF
TRBJ1-5 | TRBV21-1 | ASKGGSQPQH
TRBJ2-5 | TRBV30 | AWSAQGDRPTQY
TRBJ2-7 | TRBV7-2 | ASSLARPPYEQY
TRBJ2-3 | TRBV11-2 | ASSSQPTDTQY
TRBJ2-5 | TRBV7-6 | ASSLGGVPQETQY
TRBJ1-1 | TRBV6-6 | AATSGQVTEAF
TRBJ1-5 | TRBV6-5 | ASSRTQRGSRPQH
TRBJ1-4 | TRBV7-9 | ASSFQAEKLF
TRBJ1-2 | TRBV7-3 | ASSGQAVSGYT
TRBJ1-1 | TRBV5-1 | ASSSGQGNTEAF
TRBJ1-3 | TRBV10-2 | ASSALTGNTIY
TRBJ1-2 | TRBV30 | AWSVRVYGYT